The sample holds one count of the clone carrying this TCR beta chain. These data come from a study of OX40 agonist ivuxolimab in advanced cancers. The V gene's germline CDR1 is MNHNS and CDR2 SASEGT. The CDR3 loop spans 13 amino acids. Germline trimming cut 11 bases from V and 5 bases from J; bases unmatched to any gene: 8. This table comes from immunoSEQ multiplex PCR, and its TCRdb copy is limited to in-frame clones, with some not included. The sample yields around 100,000 clones, around 90% seen once. The chain links TRBV6-1 to TRBJ1-4; 7 nucleotides agree with TRBD1. This receptor was obtained from an adult with an advanced solid tumor such as melanoma, head and neck, liver or kidney cancer. The sample consisted of CD4+ or CD8+ T cells sorted from blood, taken in a trial of the OX40 agonist ivuxolimab. The CDR3 protein is CASTRQGNEKLFF. CDR3 DNA sequence: TGTGCCTCAACAAGACAGGGAAATGAAAAACTGTTTTTT.